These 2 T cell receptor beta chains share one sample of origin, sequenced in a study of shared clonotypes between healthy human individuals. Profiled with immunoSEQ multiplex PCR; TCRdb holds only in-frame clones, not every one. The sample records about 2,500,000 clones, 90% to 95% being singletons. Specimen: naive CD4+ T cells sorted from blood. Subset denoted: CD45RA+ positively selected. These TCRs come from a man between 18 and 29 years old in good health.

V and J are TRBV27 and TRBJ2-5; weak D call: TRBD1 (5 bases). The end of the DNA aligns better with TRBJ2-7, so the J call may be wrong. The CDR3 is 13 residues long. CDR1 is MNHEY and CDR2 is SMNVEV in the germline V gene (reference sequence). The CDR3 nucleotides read TGTGCCAGCAGTTTGGGCAGGGCCTACGAGCAGTACTTC. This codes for CASSLGRAYEQYF.

For the CDR3, the DNA is TGTGCCAGTAGTCAAGGGACCTTGGGCTACACCTTC. This translates into CASSQGTLGYTF. V and J are TRBV19 and TRBJ1-2; D may be TRBD1 (5 bases). There are 12 residues in the CDR3. The germline gives CDR1 LNHDA, CDR2 SQIVND (reference sequence). The V gene lost 5 bases and the J gene lost 8 bases, with 12 bases spanning the gap.